This T cell receptor beta chain was sequenced for a study of tumor-infiltrating lymphocytes in primary liver carcinoma. Study-wide points: Tumor-blood pairs (like tumor-adjacent pairs) overlapped less than tumor region pairs did. CD4+ and CD8+ repertoires could not be compared in these unsorted bulk samples.

This clonotype was seen only a few times. The antigen is undetermined. Its ends do not fully match the called genes, so a read error is possible. Researchers drew blood RNA from unsorted whole blood and extracted germline DNA as well. This CDR3 spans 16 amino acids. Germline CDR1 SGHAT, CDR2 FQNNGV. Production of TCR beta cDNA used approximately 0.55 ug total RNA together with a constant-region primer. Three-round nested multiplex PCR performed with slightly modified ARM-PCR produced the TCR beta libraries. TRBV1-TRBV30 forward and Cbeta reverse primers drove the first two roughly 10-cycle rounds. TCRdb reprocessed the multiplex PCR reads via MiXCR and lists one record per CDR3 protein. The profile shows approximately 210,000 distinct CDR3 sequences, 65% of them singletons.

This rearrangement joins TRBV11-2 to TRBJ2-7; D assignment may be TRBD1 or TRBD2 (5 bases each). Sequencing input: peripheral blood. The sequence came from an older woman with primary liver carcinoma and hepatitis B virus infection. The DNA of the CDR3 is TGTGCCAGCAGCTTCTCAAGGAGAGGGGCCCCCTACGAGCAGCACTTC. Residues: CASSFSRRGAPYEQHF.